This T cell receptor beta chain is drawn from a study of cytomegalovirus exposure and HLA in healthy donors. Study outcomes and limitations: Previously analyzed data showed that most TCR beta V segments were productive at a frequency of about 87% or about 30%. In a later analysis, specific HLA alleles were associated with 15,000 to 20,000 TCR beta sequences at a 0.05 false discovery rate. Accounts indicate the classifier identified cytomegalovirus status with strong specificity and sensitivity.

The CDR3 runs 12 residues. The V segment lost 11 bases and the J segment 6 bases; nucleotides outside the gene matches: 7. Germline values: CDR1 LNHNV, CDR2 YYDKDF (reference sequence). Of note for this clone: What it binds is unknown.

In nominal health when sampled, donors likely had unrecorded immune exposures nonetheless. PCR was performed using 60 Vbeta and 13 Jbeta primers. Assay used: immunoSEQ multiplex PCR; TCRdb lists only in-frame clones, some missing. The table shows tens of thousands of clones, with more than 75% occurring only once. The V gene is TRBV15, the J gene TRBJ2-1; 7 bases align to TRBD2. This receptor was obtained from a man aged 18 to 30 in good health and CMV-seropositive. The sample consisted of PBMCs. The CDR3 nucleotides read TGTGCCGTCCGGGACTACCTCAATGAGCAGTTCTTC. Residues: CAVRDYLNEQFF. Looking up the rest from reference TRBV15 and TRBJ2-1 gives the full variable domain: DAMVIQNPRYQVTQFGKPVTLSCSQTLNHNVMYWYQQKSSQAPKLLFHYYDKDFNNEADTPDNFQSRRPNTSFCFLDIRSPGLGDTAMYLCAVRDYLNEQFFGPGTRLTVL.